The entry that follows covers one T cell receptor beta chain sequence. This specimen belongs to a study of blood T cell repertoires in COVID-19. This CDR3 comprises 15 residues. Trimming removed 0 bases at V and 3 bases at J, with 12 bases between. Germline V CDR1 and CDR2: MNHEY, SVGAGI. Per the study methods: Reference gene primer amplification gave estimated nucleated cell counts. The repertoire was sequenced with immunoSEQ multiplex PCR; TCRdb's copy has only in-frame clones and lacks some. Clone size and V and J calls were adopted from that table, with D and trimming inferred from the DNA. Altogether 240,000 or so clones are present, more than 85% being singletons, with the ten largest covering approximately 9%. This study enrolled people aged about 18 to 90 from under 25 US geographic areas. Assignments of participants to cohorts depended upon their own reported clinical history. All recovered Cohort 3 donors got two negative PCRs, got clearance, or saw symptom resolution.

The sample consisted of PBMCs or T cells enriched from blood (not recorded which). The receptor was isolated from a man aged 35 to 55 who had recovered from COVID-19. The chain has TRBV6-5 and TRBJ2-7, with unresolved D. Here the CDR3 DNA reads TGTGCCAGCAGTTACTCGAGCAGGATTTACTACGAGCAGTACTTC. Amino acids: CASSYSSRIYYEQYF.